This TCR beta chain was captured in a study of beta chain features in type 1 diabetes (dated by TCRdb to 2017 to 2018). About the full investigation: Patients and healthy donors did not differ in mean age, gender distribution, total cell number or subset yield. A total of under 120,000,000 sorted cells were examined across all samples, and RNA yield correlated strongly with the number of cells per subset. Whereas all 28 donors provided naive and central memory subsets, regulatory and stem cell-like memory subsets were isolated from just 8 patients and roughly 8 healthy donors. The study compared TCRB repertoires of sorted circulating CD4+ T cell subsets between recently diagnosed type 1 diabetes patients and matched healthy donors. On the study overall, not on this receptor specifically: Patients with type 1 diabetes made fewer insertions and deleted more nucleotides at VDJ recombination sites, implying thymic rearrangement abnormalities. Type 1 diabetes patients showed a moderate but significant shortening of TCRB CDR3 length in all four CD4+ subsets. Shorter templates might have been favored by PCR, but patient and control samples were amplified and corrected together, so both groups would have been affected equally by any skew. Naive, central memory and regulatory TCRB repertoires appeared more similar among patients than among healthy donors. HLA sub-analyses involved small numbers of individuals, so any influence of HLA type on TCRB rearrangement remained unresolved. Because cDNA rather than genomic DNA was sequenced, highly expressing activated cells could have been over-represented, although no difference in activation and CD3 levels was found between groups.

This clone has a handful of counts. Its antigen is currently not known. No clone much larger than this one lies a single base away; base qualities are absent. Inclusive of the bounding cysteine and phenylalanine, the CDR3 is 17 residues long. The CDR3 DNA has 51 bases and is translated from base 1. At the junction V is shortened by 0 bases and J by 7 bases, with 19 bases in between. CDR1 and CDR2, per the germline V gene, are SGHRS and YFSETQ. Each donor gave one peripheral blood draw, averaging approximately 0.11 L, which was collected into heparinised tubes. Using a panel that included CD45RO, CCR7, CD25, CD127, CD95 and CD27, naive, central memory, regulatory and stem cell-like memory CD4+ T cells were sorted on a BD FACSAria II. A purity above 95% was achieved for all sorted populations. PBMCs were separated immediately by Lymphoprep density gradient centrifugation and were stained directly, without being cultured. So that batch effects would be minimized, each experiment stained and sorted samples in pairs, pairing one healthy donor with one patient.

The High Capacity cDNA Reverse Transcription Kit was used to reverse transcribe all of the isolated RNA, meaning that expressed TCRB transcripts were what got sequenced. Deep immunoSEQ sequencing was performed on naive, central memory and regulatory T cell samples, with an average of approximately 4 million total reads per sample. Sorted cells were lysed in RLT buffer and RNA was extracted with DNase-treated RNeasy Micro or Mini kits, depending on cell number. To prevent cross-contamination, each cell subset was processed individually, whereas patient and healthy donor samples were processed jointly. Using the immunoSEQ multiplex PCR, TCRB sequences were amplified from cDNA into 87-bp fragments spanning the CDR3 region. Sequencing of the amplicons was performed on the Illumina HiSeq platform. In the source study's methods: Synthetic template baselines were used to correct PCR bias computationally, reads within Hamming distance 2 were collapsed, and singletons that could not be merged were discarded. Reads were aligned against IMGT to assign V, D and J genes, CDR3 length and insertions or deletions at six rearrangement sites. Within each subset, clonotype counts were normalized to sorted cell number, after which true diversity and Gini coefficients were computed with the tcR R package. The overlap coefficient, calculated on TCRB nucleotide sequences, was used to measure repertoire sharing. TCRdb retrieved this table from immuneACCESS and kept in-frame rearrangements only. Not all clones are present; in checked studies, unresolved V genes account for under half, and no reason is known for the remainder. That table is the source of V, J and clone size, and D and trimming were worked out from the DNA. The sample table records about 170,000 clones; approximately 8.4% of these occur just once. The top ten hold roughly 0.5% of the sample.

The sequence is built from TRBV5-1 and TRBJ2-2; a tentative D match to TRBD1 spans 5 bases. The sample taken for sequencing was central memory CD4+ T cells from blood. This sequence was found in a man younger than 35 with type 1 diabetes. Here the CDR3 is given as CASSLAQGHLSGGELFF. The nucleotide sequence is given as TGCGCCAGCAGCTTGGCCCAGGGCCATCTCTCTGGCGGGGAGCTGTTTTTT.